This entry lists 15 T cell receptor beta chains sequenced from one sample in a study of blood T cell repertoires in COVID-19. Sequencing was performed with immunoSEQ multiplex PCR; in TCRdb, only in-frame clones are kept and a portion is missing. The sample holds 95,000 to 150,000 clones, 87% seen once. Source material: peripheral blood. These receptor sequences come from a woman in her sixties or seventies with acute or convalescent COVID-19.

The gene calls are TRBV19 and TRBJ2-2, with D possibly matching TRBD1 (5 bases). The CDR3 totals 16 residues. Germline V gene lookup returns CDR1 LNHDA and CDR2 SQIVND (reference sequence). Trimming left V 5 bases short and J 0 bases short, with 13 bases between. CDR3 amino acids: CASSLSDSSNTGELFF. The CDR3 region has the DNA TGTGCCAGTAGTCTCTCAGACAGCTCGAACACCGGGGAGCTGTTTTTT.

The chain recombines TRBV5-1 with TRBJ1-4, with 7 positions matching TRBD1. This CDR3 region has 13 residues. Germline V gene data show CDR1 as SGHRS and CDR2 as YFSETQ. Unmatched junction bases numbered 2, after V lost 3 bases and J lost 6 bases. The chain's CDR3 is CASSSGGHEKLFF. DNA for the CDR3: TGCGCCAGCAGCTCAGGGGGTCATGAAAAACTGTTTTTT.

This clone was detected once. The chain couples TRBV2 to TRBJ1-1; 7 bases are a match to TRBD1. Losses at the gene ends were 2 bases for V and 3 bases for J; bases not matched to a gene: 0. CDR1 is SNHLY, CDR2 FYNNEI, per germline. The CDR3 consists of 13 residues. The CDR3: CASSEQGDTEAFF. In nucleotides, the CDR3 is TGTGCCAGCAGTGAACAGGGGGACACTGAAGCTTTCTTT.

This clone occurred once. CDR3 sequence reads: CASSYPGGYSNQPQHF. The CDR3 DNA reads TGTGCCAGCAGTTACCCCGGGGGTTATAGCAATCAGCCCCAGCATTTT. The chain couples TRBV28 to TRBJ1-5; a weak D match, TRBD1 (5 bases). Germline CDR1 and CDR2: MDHEN and SYDVKM. The CDR3 is 16 residues long. Trimming removed 4 bases from V and 0 bases from J, with 13 bases in between.

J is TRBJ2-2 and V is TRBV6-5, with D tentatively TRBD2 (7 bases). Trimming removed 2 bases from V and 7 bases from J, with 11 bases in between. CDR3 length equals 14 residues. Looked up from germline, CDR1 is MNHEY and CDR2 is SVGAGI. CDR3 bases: TGTGCCAGCAGTTACAGGGGGGAGGGCGGGGAGCTGTTTTTT. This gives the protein CASSYRGEGGELFF.

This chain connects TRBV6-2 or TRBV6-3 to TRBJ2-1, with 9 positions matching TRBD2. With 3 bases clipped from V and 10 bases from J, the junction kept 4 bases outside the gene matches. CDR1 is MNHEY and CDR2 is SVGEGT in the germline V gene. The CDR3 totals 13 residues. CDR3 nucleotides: TGTGCCAGCAGTTATCGGAGCGGGGGGGAGCAGTTCTTC. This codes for CASSYRSGGEQFF.

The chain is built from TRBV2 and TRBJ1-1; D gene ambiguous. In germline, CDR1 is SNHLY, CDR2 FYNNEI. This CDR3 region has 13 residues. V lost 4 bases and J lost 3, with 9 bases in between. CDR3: CASSAQEDTEAFF. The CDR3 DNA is TGTGCCAGCAGTGCTCAGGAGGACACTGAAGCTTTCTTT.

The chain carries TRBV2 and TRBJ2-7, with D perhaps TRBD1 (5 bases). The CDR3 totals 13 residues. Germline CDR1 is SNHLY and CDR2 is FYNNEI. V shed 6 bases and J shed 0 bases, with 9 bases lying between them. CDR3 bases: TGTGCCAGCAGGAAGACAGACTCCTACGAGCAGTACTTC. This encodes CASRKTDSYEQYF.

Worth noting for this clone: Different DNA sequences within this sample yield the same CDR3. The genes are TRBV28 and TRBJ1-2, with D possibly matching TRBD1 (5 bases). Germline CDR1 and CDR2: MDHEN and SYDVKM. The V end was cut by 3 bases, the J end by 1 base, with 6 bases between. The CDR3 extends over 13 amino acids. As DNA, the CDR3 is TGTGCCAGCAGTTTCGGGGGTAACTATGGCTACACCTTC. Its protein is CASSFGGNYGYTF.

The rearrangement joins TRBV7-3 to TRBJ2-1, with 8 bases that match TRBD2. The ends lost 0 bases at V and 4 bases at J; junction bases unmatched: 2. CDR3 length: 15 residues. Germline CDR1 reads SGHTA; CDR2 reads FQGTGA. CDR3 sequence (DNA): TGTGCCAGCAGCTTAACAGCGGGGGAGTACAATGAGCAGTTCTTC. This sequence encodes CASSLTAGEYNEQFF.

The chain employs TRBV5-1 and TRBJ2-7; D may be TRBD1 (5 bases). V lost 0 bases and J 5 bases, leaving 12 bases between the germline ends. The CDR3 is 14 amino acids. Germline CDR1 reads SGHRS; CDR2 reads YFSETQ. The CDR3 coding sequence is TGCGCCAGCAGCTTGGGACAGCCGAACGACGAGCAGTACTTC. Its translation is CASSLGQPNDEQYF.

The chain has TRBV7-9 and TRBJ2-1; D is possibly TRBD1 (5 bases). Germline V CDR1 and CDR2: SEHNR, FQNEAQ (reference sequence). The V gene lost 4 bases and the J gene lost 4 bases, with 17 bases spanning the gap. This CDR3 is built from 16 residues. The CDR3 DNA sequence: TGTGCCAGCAGCTCCGGTGTCTGGGGCCCATACAATGAGCAGTTCTTC. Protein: CASSSGVWGPYNEQFF.

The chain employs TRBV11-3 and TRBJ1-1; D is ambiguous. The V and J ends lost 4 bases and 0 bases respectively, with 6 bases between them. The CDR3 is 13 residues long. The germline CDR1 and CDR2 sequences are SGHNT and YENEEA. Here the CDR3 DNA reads TGTGCCAGCAGCTCGGAGATGAACACTGAAGCTTTCTTT. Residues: CASSSEMNTEAFF.

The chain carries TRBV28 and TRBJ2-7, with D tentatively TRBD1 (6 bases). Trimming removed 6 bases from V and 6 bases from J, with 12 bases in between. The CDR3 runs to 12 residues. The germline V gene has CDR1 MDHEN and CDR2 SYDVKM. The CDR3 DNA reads TGTGCCAGCAGAAACAGGGTTTCCGAGCAGTACTTC. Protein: CASRNRVSEQYF.

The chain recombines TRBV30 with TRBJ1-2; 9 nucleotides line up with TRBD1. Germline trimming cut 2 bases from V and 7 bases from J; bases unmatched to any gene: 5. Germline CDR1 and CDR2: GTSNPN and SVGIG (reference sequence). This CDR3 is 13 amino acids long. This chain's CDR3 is CAWSPGQGFGYTF. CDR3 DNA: TGTGCCTGGAGTCCGGGACAGGGTTTTGGCTACACCTTC. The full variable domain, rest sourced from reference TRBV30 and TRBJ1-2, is SQTIHQWPATLVQPVGSPLSLECTVEGTSNPNLYWYRQAAGRGLQLLFYSVGIGQISSEVPQNLSASRPQDRQFILSSKKLLLSDSGFYLCAWSPGQGFGYTFGSGTRLTVV.